This TCR beta chain was documented in a study of blood T cell repertoires in COVID-19. Looking at the study overall: Samples of COVID-19 (acute and convalescent) were obtained from the United States, Italy and Spain. PBMCs, B-cell-depleted T cells, or T cells were the source of the cDNA or gDNA that made up the material.

This CDR3 contains 15 residues. V lost 6 bases to trimming and J lost 6 bases, with 21 bases between them. Germline-derived CDR1 and CDR2 are MNHEY and SVGAGI. TCRdb keeps only in-frame clones here, not all; method: immunoSEQ multiplex PCR. The sample lists about 210,000 clones, roughly four fifths occurring once. This clone was recorded a few times. The rearrangement joins TRBV6-5 to TRBJ2-7, with a tentative D call TRBD2 (7 bases). Sequencing input: peripheral blood. The sequence was obtained from a woman aged 50 to 60 with active or convalescent COVID-19. DNA of the CDR3: TGTGCCAGCAGCGCCCTAGGGGGGGGGAGCAGCGAGCAGTACGTC. Its protein is CASSALGGGSSEQYV.